A single TCR beta chain is shown here with its context. The clone's antigen remains unknown. Base-call qualities are not available, and no considerably larger clone is one nucleotide away. TCRbeta CDR3 regions were amplified from genomic DNA by means of the immunoSEQ Assay, a bias-controlled multiplex PCR. Per the authors' processing: The number of nucleated cells in each sample was estimated from the amplification of reference gene primers within the assay. To quantify the absolute abundance of each unique TCRbeta CDR3 rearrangement, sequence reads were collapsed and filtered. For each sample, productive Simpson clonality was calculated as the square root of Simpson's diversity index across productive rearrangements. Here the immuneACCESS table is served through TCRdb, limited to in-frame sequences with V and J called. Missing clones are a known gap in these copies; in checked studies unresolved V genes cover under half, and the rest lacks a known reason. V and J calls plus clone size are reproduced from that table; the DNA served to infer D and trimming. The sample contains 310,000 or so clones, around nine tenths of them found a single time. Approximately 10% of the sample lies in the top ten.

One collaborating source in Seattle enrolled patients during active infection and followed them longitudinally through the course of disease. Collaborating institutions collected whole blood in K2EDTA tubes following their own protocols. For TCRbeta analysis, collaborators shipped samples in one of three forms: frozen whole blood, isolated PBMCs, or DNA extracted from either of those sample types. The entry originates in a study of blood T cell repertoires in COVID-19 (TCRdb year 2020). General notes on the study: Collaborator samples came from the United States, Italy and Spain and covered acute and convalescent phases of COVID-19. The material from the prospective study consisted of cDNA or gDNA derived from T cells, B-cell-depleted T cells, or PBMCs. The dataset comprised deeply sampled blood TCRbeta repertoires from subjects exposed to, actively infected with, or recovered from COVID-19. The repertoires were released in a freely available public database meant as a resource for research on the immune response to SARS-CoV-2. The samples were drawn from the first 160 participants of the ongoing ImmuneRACE study and from over 950 subjects provided by 6 global collaborators. Nearly every sample came with metadata listing a de-identified subject ID, COVID-19 status, age in years and sex. HLA class I and class II types, where available, came from metadata supplied by the sample provider rather than from assay-based typing. Here is what the overall study found, with its caveats: Clinical and demographic metadata were provided uncurated, with the amount varying by source and participant.

Reading the germline V gene (reference sequence) gives CDR1 LNHDA and CDR2 SQIVND. V is shortened by 4 bases, J by 4 bases, and the region joining them spans 10 bases. The CDR3 runs 14 amino acids, cysteine and phenylalanine included. Of all the DNA, just the CDR3 is kept, 42 bases in frame from base 1. The chain couples TRBV19 to TRBJ2-2; no D gene call is confident. The specimen sequenced was peripheral blood. The clonotype originates from a woman aged 30 to 39 with COVID-19, enrolled during active disease. The CDR3: CASSRTEITGELFF. The nucleotide sequence is TGTGCCAGTAGTAGAACGGAGATCACCGGGGAGCTGTTTTTT.